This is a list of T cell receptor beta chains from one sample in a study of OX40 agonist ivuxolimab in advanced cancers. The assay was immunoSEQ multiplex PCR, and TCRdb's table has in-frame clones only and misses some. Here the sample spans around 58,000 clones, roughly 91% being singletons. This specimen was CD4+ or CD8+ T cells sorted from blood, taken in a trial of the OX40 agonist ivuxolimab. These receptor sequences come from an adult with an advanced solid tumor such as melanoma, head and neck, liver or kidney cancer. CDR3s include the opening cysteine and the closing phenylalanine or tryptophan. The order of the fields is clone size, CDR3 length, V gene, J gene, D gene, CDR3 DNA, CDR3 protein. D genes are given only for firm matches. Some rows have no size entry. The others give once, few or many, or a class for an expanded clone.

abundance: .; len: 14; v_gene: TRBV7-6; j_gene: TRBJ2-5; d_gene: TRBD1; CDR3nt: TGTGCCAGCAGCTCCGGGACAGCACAAGAGACCCAGTACTTC; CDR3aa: CASSSGTAQETQYF
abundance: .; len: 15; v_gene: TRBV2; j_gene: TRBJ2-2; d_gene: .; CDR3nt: TGTGCCAGCAGGGGGACGGGCGCGAACACCGGGGAGCTGTTTTTT; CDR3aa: CASRGTGANTGELFF
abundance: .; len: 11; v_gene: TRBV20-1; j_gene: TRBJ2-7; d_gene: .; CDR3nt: TGCAGTGCTAGCGCCTCCTACGAGCAGTACTTC; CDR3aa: CSASASYEQYF
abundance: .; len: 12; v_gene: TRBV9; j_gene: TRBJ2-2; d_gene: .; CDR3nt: TGTGCCAGCAGCGTAAGAAACGGGGAGCTGTTTTTT; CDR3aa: CASSVRNGELFF
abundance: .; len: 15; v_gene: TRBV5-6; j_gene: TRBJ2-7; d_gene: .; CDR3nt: TGTGCCAGCAGCGTGAGGGGCAGGGCAACCTACGAGCAGTACTTC; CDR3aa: CASSVRGRATYEQYF
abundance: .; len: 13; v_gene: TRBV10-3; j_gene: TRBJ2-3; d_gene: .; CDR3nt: TGTGCCATCTTGGGGCAAAGCACAGATACGCAGTATTTT; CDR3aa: CAILGQSTDTQYF
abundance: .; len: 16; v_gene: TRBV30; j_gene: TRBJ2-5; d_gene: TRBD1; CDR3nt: TGTGCCTGGAGTGGAAACAGGGGTGGAAGTCGAGAGACCCAGTACTTC; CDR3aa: CAWSGNRGGSRETQYF
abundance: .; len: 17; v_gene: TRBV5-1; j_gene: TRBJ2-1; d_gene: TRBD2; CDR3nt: TGCGCCAGCAGCTTGGGCCCCCTGGGGACTATGCACAATGAGCAGTTCTTC; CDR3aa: CASSLGPLGTMHNEQFF
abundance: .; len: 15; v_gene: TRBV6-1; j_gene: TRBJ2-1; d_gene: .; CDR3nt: TGTGCTAGCACCTCGTTGAGGGGCTCCTACAATGAGCAGTTCTTC; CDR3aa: CASTSLRGSYNEQFF
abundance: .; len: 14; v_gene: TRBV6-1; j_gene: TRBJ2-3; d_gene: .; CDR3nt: TGTGCCAGCAGTGAAAGCCCCGGTACAGATACGCAGTATTTT; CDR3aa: CASSESPGTDTQYF
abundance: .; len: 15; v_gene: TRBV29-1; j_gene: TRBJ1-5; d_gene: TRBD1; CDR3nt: TGCAGCGTTGGGGCAGGGGGCGCGGGCAATCAGCCCCAGCATTTT; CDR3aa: CSVGAGGAGNQPQHF
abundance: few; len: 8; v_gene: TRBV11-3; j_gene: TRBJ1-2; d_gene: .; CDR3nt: TGTGCCCGGGTAGCCGACACCTTC; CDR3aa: CARVADTF
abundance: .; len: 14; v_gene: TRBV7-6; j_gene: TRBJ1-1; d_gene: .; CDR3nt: TGTGCCAGCAGGTCGAACGGGGGGAACACTGAAGCTTTCTTT; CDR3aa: CASRSNGGNTEAFF
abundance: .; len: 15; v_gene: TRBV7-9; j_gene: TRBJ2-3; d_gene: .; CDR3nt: TGTGCCAGCAGCTTGCGGGACATTTACACAGATACGCAGTATTTT; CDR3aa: CASSLRDIYTDTQYF
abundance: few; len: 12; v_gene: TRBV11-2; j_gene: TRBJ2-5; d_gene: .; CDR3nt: TGTGCCAGCAGCGGGGCCCAAGAGACCCAGTACTTC; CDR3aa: CASSGAQETQYF
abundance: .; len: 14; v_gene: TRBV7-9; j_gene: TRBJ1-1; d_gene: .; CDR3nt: TGTGCCAGCAGCCTTGGGGATTTAGGCACTGAAGCTTTCTTT; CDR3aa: CASSLGDLGTEAFF
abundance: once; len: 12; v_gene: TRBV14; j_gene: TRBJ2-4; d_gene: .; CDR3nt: TGTGCCAGCAGCCAAGGGGGGAACATTCAGTACTTC; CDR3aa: CASSQGGNIQYF
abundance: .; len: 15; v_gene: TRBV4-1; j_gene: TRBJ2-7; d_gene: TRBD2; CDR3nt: TGCGCCAGCCGCCAAACGGGAGGGGTCTCCTACGAGCAGTACTTC; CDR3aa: CASRQTGGVSYEQYF
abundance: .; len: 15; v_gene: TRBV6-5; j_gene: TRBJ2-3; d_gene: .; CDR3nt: TGTGCCAGCAGTTACACCGGGACTAGCACAGATACGCAGTATTTT; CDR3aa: CASSYTGTSTDTQYF
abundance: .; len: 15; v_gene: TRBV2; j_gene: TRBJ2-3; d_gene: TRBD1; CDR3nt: TGTGCCAGCAGTGCCACAGGGGAAAGCACAGATACGCAGTATTTT; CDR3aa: CASSATGESTDTQYF
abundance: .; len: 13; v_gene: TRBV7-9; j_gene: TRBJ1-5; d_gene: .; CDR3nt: TGTGCCAGCAGCTCGACAGGCAATCAGCCCCAGCATTTT; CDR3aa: CASSSTGNQPQHF
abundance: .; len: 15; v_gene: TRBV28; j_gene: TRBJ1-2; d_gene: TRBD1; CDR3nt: TGTGCCAGCAGTTTATGGAGCCGACAGGGGGAGGGCTACACCTTC; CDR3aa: CASSLWSRQGEGYTF
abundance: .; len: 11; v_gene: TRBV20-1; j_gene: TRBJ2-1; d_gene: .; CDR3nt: TGCAGTGCTTCGGACAGCAATGAGCAGTTCTTC; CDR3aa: CSASDSNEQFF
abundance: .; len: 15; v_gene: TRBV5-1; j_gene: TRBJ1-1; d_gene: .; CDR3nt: TGCGCCAGCATCCTTCGGGGTGAGGGGTTCACTGAAGCTTTCTTT; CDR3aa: CASILRGEGFTEAFF
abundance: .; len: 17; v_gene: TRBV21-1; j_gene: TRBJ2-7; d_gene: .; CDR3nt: TGTGCCAGCAGCAAAGTAGTCTTAGGACGGATAACCTACGAGCAGTACTTC; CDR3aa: CASSKVVLGRITYEQYF
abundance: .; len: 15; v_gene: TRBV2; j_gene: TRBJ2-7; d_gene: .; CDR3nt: TGTGCCAGCAGCGGGCAGGGAGAAGGCTCCTACGAGCAGTACTTC; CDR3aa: CASSGQGEGSYEQYF
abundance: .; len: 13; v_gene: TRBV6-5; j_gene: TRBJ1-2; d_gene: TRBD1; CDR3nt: TGTGCCAGCAGGGGACAGGGATTGCATGGCTACACCTTC; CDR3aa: CASRGQGLHGYTF
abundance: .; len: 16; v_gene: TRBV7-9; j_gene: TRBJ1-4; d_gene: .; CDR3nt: TGTGCCAGCAGTTCAAAGTCGGGCCGGCTTAATGAAAAACTGTTTTTT; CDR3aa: CASSSKSGRLNEKLFF
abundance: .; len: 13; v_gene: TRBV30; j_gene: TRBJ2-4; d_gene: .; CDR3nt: TGTGCCTGGAAGCTGACAGCGAAAAACATTCAGTACTTC; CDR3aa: CAWKLTAKNIQYF
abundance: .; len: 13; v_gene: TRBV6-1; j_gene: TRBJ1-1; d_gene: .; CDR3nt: TGTGCCAGCAGTCAGGGGCGCTACACTGAAGCTTTCTTT; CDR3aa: CASSQGRYTEAFF